A selection of T cell receptor beta chains follows, all from one sample in a study of PD-L1 blockade in urothelial cancer. Libraries were prepared by immunoSEQ multiplex PCR; TCRdb keeps only in-frame clonotypes and omits some of them. The sample lists roughly 95,000 clones, over 75% occurring once. The sample in question was PBMCs, obtained around atezolizumab (anti-PD-L1) treatment. Receptor source: a man in his sixties with urothelial cancer. CDR3s include the opening cysteine and the closing phenylalanine or tryptophan. The D gene is left open where the match is weak. The size field is filled for only some rows; it gives once, few, many or a size class.

D gene: -
J gene: TRBJ1-1
V gene: TRBV11-1
clone size: -
CDR3 DNA: TGTGCCAGCAGCTATATGGGGGCGAGTGAAGCTTTCTTT
CDR3 protein: CASSYMGASEAFF

D gene: TRBD2
J gene: TRBJ2-1
V gene: TRBV14
clone size: -
CDR3 DNA: TGTGCCAGCAGCCAAGATATTGCGGGAGGGAACTACAATGAGCAGTTCTTC
CDR3 protein: CASSQDIAGGNYNEQFF

D gene: -
J gene: TRBJ1-1
V gene: TRBV27
clone size: few
CDR3 DNA: TGTGCCAGCAGTAGGGGTACTGAAGCTTTCTTT
CDR3 protein: CASSRGTEAFF

D gene: -
J gene: TRBJ2-7
V gene: TRBV5-4
clone size: -
CDR3 DNA: TGTGCCAGCAGCTTGGATGTTAACGAGCAGTACTTC
CDR3 protein: CASSLDVNEQYF

D gene: TRBD1
J gene: TRBJ1-5
V gene: TRBV5-8
clone size: -
CDR3 DNA: TGTGCCAGCAGCTTAAGACAGGGGGCCCATCAGCCCCAGCATTTT
CDR3 protein: CASSLRQGAHQPQHF

D gene: -
J gene: TRBJ2-7
V gene: TRBV19
clone size: -
CDR3 DNA: TGTGCCAGTAGTATTTCGATAGACTACGAGCAGTACTTC
CDR3 protein: CASSISIDYEQYF

D gene: -
J gene: TRBJ2-1
V gene: TRBV5-1
clone size: -
CDR3 DNA: TGCGCCAGCAGCTCCCACAGGGCCATCGGCAATGAGCAGTTCTTC
CDR3 protein: CASSSHRAIGNEQFF

D gene: -
J gene: TRBJ1-1
V gene: TRBV13
clone size: -
CDR3 DNA: TGTGCCAACGGCATGACTCGAGCGAACACTGAAGCTTTCTTT
CDR3 protein: CANGMTRANTEAFF

D gene: TRBD2
J gene: TRBJ2-3
V gene: TRBV18
clone size: once
CDR3 DNA: TGTGCCAGCTCACCGGGGCGGGAGGGCCTAGATACGCAGTATTTT
CDR3 protein: CASSPGREGLDTQYF

D gene: TRBD2
J gene: TRBJ2-1
V gene: TRBV10-1
clone size: -
CDR3 DNA: TGCGCCAGCAGTCACACCGGGACTAGGGCAAATGAGCAGTTCTTC
CDR3 protein: CASSHTGTRANEQFF

D gene: -
J gene: TRBJ1-6
V gene: TRBV5-1
clone size: -
CDR3 DNA: TGCGCCAGCAGCAGATCAACAGGGCTATCGTCACCCCTCCACTTT
CDR3 protein: CASSRSTGLSSPLHF

D gene: -
J gene: TRBJ1-2
V gene: TRBV28
clone size: -
CDR3 DNA: TGTGCCAGCAGCCCCAGCCGCAGGGGCTACACCTTC
CDR3 protein: CASSPSRRGYTF

D gene: -
J gene: TRBJ1-1
V gene: TRBV7-9
clone size: -
CDR3 DNA: TGTGCCAGCAGCTCCGGGACTTTGAACACTGAAGCTTTCTTT
CDR3 protein: CASSSGTLNTEAFF

D gene: -
J gene: TRBJ1-1
V gene: TRBV4-1
clone size: -
CDR3 DNA: TGCGCCAGCAGCCAAGATACGGGGGCTGAAGCTTTCTTT
CDR3 protein: CASSQDTGAEAFF

D gene: -
J gene: TRBJ2-4
V gene: TRBV7-2
clone size: -
CDR3 DNA: TGTGCCAGCAGCCCTTCCCGAGCCAAAAACATTCAGTACTTC
CDR3 protein: CASSPSRAKNIQYF

D gene: -
J gene: TRBJ1-6
V gene: TRBV9
clone size: few
CDR3 DNA: TGTGCCAGCAGCGTAGCAGGGGAGAGTAATTCACCCCTCCACTTT
CDR3 protein: CASSVAGESNSPLHF

D gene: -
J gene: TRBJ2-7
V gene: TRBV7-2
clone size: -
CDR3 DNA: TGTGCCAGCAGCCGTACATCCGGGTCCTACGAGCAGTACTTC
CDR3 protein: CASSRTSGSYEQYF

D gene: TRBD1
J gene: TRBJ1-4
V gene: TRBV28
clone size: -
CDR3 DNA: TGTGCCAGCATCGCCGGGACAGCTAATGAAAAACTGTTTTTT
CDR3 protein: CASIAGTANEKLFF

D gene: TRBD1
J gene: TRBJ1-4
V gene: TRBV28
clone size: -
CDR3 DNA: TGTGCCAGCGGAGGGGGCGTAGTTCTGGGAAAACTGTTTTTT
CDR3 protein: CASGGGVVLGKLFF

D gene: TRBD1
J gene: TRBJ1-4
V gene: TRBV12-5
clone size: -
CDR3 DNA: TGTGCTAGTGGTCAGGACAGGGGGGAAAAACTGTTTTTT
CDR3 protein: CASGQDRGEKLFF

D gene: TRBD1
J gene: TRBJ2-7
V gene: TRBV28
clone size: few
CDR3 DNA: TGTGCCAGCAAAGGGACAGCCTCCTACGAGCAGTACTTC
CDR3 protein: CASKGTASYEQYF

D gene: TRBD1
J gene: TRBJ2-3
V gene: TRBV19
clone size: -
CDR3 DNA: TGTGCCAGTAGTGCGACAGGGGGTCTAGATACGCAGTATTTT
CDR3 protein: CASSATGGLDTQYF